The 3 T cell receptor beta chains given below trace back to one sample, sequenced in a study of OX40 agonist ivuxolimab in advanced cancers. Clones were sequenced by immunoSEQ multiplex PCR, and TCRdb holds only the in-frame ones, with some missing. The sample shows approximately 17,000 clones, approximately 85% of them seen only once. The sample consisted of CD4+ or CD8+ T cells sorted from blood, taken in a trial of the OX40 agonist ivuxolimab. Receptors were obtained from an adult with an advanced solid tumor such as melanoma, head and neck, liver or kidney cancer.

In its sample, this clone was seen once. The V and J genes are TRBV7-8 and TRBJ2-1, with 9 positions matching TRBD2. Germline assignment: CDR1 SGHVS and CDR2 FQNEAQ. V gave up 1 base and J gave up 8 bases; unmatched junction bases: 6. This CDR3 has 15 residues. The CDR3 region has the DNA TGTGCCAGCAGCTTAGTTGCGGGGGGGCTTGATGAGCAGTTCTTC. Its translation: CASSLVAGGLDEQFF.

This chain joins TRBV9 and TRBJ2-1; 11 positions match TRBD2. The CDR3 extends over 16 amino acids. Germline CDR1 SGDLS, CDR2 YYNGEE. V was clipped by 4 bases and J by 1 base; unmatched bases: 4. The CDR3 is CASSPGLAGSYNEQFF. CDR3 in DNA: TGTGCCAGCAGCCCAGGACTAGCGGGTTCCTACAATGAGCAGTTCTTC.

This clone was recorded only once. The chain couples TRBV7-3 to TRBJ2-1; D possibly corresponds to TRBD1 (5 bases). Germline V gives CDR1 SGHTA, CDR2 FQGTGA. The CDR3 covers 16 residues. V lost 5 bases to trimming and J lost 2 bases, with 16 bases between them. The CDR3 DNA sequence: TGTGCCAGCAGCCCAACAGACAGTTTCCCCTACAATGAGCAGTTCTTC. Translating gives CASSPTDSFPYNEQFF.